The rows below give T cell receptor beta chains drawn from one sample of a study of CD8 T cells in ankylosing spondylitis. TCRdb ran MiXCR on the 5' RACE reads and lists one entry per CDR3 protein. The repertoire holds 200,000 to 250,000 distinct CDR3 sequences, roughly 10% seen once, with approximately 20% in the top ten. The sample was blood, either unsorted or a sorted T cell fraction (not recorded which). Receptor source: a male donor with ankylosing spondylitis or in good health (not recorded which). Each CDR3 is given without its conserved first and last residue.

V gene	J gene	CDR3 protein
TRBV18	TRBJ2-1	ASSQTPASGGYNEQF
TRBV5-1	TRBJ2-7	ASSRDRASDEQY
TRBV20-1	TRBJ2-7	SAVDSGRQVSYEQY
TRBV7-3	TRBJ2-1	ASSPRGGTYFEQF
TRBV29-1	TRBJ2-2	SGATTRGLGTGELF
TRBV20-1	TRBJ1-5	SAPSGVDGPQH
TRBV7-3	TRBJ1-4	ASSLLRNNEKLF
TRBV5-5	TRBJ1-4	ASSWDPNEKLF
TRBV6-5	TRBJ2-1	VTSGGADEQF
TRBV5-6	TRBJ1-5	ASSLGRLEGVGNQPQH
TRBV9	TRBJ2-3	ASSPFGSGGTDTQY
TRBV7-6	TRBJ2-5	ASSSPGGSGVTQY
TRBV29-1	TRBJ1-5	SADPGTNQPQH
TRBV3-1	TRBJ2-3	ASGPREGSSTDTQY
TRBV20-1	TRBJ1-2	SARDQDSYGYT
TRBV7-9	TRBJ1-1	ASTGQGHTEAF
TRBV20-1	TRBJ2-1	SARLAGAIYNEQF
TRBV5-1	TRBJ2-3	ASRSSGGPPDTQY
TRBV12-3/TRBV12-4	TRBJ2-4	ASSATGPAGNIQY
TRBV20-1	TRBJ2-3	SASGAQPSTDTQY
TRBV3-1	TRBJ2-1	ASSNTGTGGSDEQF
TRBV29-1	TRBJ2-3	SVDGLGQHTDTQY
TRBV5-6	TRBJ1-2	ASSLHRGREGYT
TRBV12-3/TRBV12-4	TRBJ1-1	ASSPFTEAF
TRBV9	TRBJ2-5	ASSVGLNHQETQY
TRBV7-2	TRBJ1-3	ASSLSLTLSGNTIY
TRBV3-1	TRBJ1-6	ASSQDRGTSPLH
TRBV3-1	TRBJ2-5	ACTQVASGGGRVETQY
TRBV10-3	TRBJ1-5	AISEGTGGNQPQH
TRBV7-3	TRBJ2-2	ASSSGLANTGELF
TRBV7-2	TRBJ2-3	ASSLEGRDLDTQY
TRBV29-1	TRBJ1-5	SVGDSNQPQH
TRBV10-3	TRBJ2-7	AISPSSRDPYEQY
TRBV12-3/TRBV12-4	TRBJ1-2	ASSLIMGPLDT
TRBV7-2	TRBJ2-1	ASSLASTGLASNEQF
TRBV5-1	TRBJ2-5	ASSLEAGGIWETQY